Shown below are 5 T cell receptor beta chains from a single sample sequenced in a study of T cells in Graves' hyperthyroidism and ophthalmopathy. The TCR beta CDR3 regions underwent amplification using RNA transcripts as the source. The HTBI primer set drove a first-round RT-PCR of the TCR CDR3. From the multiplex PCR reads, TCRdb called clonotypes with MiXCR, one entry per CDR3 protein. The sample records 700,000 to 850,000 distinct CDR3 sequences, 35% being singletons. Sequenced material: blood. The source is a woman between 35 and 50 years old with Graves' hyperthyroidism.

The sample holds one count of this clonotype. The gene calls are TRBV28 and TRBJ2-5; perhaps D is TRBD1 or TRBD2 (6 bases each). Germline assignment: CDR1 MDHEN and CDR2 SYDVKM. The CDR3 length is 15 residues. The V gene lost 4 bases and the J gene lost 6 bases, with 18 bases spanning the gap. The CDR3 DNA is TGTGCCAGCAGTTACTTCGGGGGCAGGAGAAAGACCCAGTACTTC. Its protein is CASSYFGGRRKTQYF.

The genes are TRBV7-9 and TRBJ1-1; D ambiguous. V shed 5 bases and J shed 1 base, with 14 bases lying between them. The CDR3 contains 15 residues. Germline values: CDR1 SEHNR, CDR2 FQNEAQ (reference sequence). Here the CDR3 DNA reads TGTGCCAGCAGCGTTGACCGCCCAGAGAACACTGAAGCTTTCTTT. This codes for CASSVDRPENTEAFF. Full variable domain (rest looked up from reference TRBV7-9 and TRBJ1-1): DTGVSQNPRHKITKRGQNVTFRCDPISEHNRLYWYRQTLGQGPEFLTYFQNEAQLEKSRLLSDRFSAERPKGSFSTLEIQRTEQGDSAMYLCASSVDRPENTEAFFGQGTRLTVV.

The chain is built from TRBV6-6 and TRBJ2-7; D ambiguous. Trimming stripped 5 bases from V and 1 base from J, with 15 bases between. The CDR3 totals 15 residues. The germline gives CDR1 MNHNY, CDR2 SVGAGI (reference sequence). The CDR3 is CASSPRTAVSYEQYF. CDR3 nucleotides: TGTGCCAGCAGTCCTCGGACGGCGGTTTCCTACGAGCAGTACTTC.

The rearrangement joins TRBV7-2 to TRBJ2-7; 9 positions match TRBD1. V lost 6 bases, J lost 7 bases, and 10 bases stayed unmatched. Germline CDR1 and CDR2: SGHTA and FQGNSA. The CDR3 has 14 amino acids. The CDR3 reads CASSRTQGAEEQYF. The CDR3 coding sequence is TGTGCCAGCAGTCGAACACAGGGGGCAGAAGAGCAGTACTTC.

This clonotype came up many times. This sequence joins TRBV7-9 and TRBJ1-5; 7 bases fit TRBD1. The CDR3 length is 14 residues. Unmatched junction bases numbered 2, after V lost 5 bases and J lost 1 base. Germline CDR1 SEHNR, CDR2 FQNEAQ (reference sequence). The DNA for the CDR3 is TGTGCCAGCAGCGCAGGGGGGAGCAATCAGCCCCAGCATTTT. This encodes CASSAGGSNQPQHF. Looking up the rest from reference TRBV7-9 and TRBJ1-5 gives the full variable domain: DTGVSQNPRHKITKRGQNVTFRCDPISEHNRLYWYRQTLGQGPEFLTYFQNEAQLEKSRLLSDRFSAERPKGSFSTLEIQRTEQGDSAMYLCASSAGGSNQPQHFGDGTRLSIL.